Listed here are 3 T cell receptor beta chains from one sample, sequenced in a study of T cell repertoires in cytomegalovirus infection. These receptors' antigens are unknown. TCRdb analysed the reads with MiXCR anew, one entry per CDR3 protein. The data hold 570,000 or so distinct CDR3 sequences, with approximately 40% observed a single time. The source material was cultured PBMCs, sampled from culture after CMV antigen stimulation. These receptors originate from a human donor in good health (CMV status not recorded). Some clones in this sample may be carry-over from other donors' samples.

The V gene is TRBV19, the J gene TRBJ1-5, with 10 bases fitting TRBD1. CDR3 size: 14 residues. Germline-derived CDR1 and CDR2 are LNHDA and SQIVND (reference sequence). J lost 5 bases, V lost 3 bases, and 1 base had no gene match. The CDR3 DNA is TGTGCCAGTAGTATCGGGACAGGGGATCAGCCCCAGCATTTT. Translated, it gives CASSIGTGDQPQHF.

V and J are TRBV5-4 and TRBJ1-3; the D gene is possibly TRBD1 (6 bases). V was cut by 5 bases and J by 9 bases, with 15 bases left in between. CDR1 and CDR2 from the germline V gene are SGHNT and YYREEE (reference sequence). The CDR3 sequence is 13 residues long. The CDR3 here is CASRSGQTSTIYF. DNA of the CDR3: TGTGCCAGCAGATCCGGACAGACGAGCACCATATATTTT.

The chain recombines TRBV7-9 with TRBJ1-1; D perhaps matches TRBD1 (5 bases). Germline V gene data show CDR1 as SEHNR and CDR2 as FQNEAQ (reference sequence). The CDR3 loop spans 14 amino acids. V was clipped by 5 bases and J by 0 bases, with 10 bases between them. CDR3 sequence (DNA): TGTGCCAGCAGCGGGGGGACCCTGAACACTGAAGCTTTCTTT. Amino acids: CASSGGTLNTEAFF.